The clone carrying this TCR beta chain came up once. The data were taken from a study of T cell responses to AZD1222 COVID-19 vaccine. Clones were sequenced by immunoSEQ multiplex PCR, and TCRdb holds only the in-frame ones, with some missing. The data contain about 140,000 clones, over 85% of them singletons. The CDR3 sequence is 15 residues long. V was clipped by 1 base and J by 7 bases; unmatched bases: 7. CDR1 is SGHTA, CDR2 FQGNSA, per germline. The source is an adult in good health. Sequenced here: peripheral blood, sampled on day 0 of AZD1222 vaccination. The chain has TRBV7-2 and TRBJ1-2; 9 bases are a match to TRBD1. CDR3 sequence reads: CASSLVGQGTSGYTF. In DNA form, the CDR3 reads TGTGCCAGCAGCTTAGTAGGACAGGGGACTAGTGGCTACACCTTC.